Each of the 14 T cell receptor beta chains below was sequenced from the same sample in a study of cytomegalovirus exposure and HLA in healthy donors. Researchers ran the PCR with 60 Vbeta and 13 Jbeta primers. TCRdb's copy holds only in-frame clones and misses some; the assay was immunoSEQ multiplex PCR. The sample has 160,000 or so clones, roughly 79% seen once. The source material was PBMCs. The receptors shown here come from a woman aged 45-65 years in good health and CMV-seronegative.

The chain uses TRBV30 and TRBJ2-1; D perhaps matches TRBD1 (5 bases). Germline V gene lookup returns CDR1 GTSNPN and CDR2 SVGIG (reference sequence). The CDR3 is 14 residues long. V gave up 5 bases and J gave up 7 bases, with 18 bases separating them. The CDR3 spells CAWGFGREGNEQFF. The CDR3, as DNA: TGTGCCTGGGGCTTTGGCAGGGAAGGGAATGAGCAGTTCTTC.

This clone was counted a few times. This sequence joins TRBV6-6 and TRBJ2-2; no clear D. V lost 6 bases and J 6 bases, leaving 11 bases between the germline ends. The CDR3 extends over 13 amino acids. Germline values: CDR1 MNHNY, CDR2 SVGAGI (reference sequence). The CDR3 DNA reads TGTGCCAGCAGCTTCCTGGGCTCCGGGGAGCTGTTTTTT. Protein product: CASSFLGSGELFF.

For the CDR3, the DNA is TGTGCCACTTCTACAGGGCCCTGGGGTGAGCAGTACTTC. Amino acids: CATSTGPWGEQYF. J is TRBJ2-7 and V is TRBV6-5; D possibly corresponds to TRBD1 (6 bases). V was cut by 10 bases and J by 7 bases, with 20 bases left in between. The germline V gene encodes CDR1 MNHEY and CDR2 SVGAGI. The CDR3 loop spans 13 amino acids.

J is TRBJ1-4 and V is TRBV7-9; D not resolved. V was clipped by 0 bases and J by 8 bases, with 10 bases between them. From germline, CDR1 is SEHNR and CDR2 FQNEAQ (reference sequence). This CDR3 is 14 amino acids long. CDR3 coding DNA: TGTGCCAGCAGCTTAGCCCGGGATGGGGAAAAACTGTTTTTT. Residues: CASSLARDGEKLFF.

This chain joins TRBV15 and TRBJ1-5; D gene uncertain. This CDR3 is built from 18 residues. Trimming removed 0 bases at V and 6 bases at J, with 21 bases between. The V gene's germline CDR1 is LNHNV and CDR2 YYDKDF (reference sequence). DNA of the CDR3: TGTGCCACCAGCAGAGATACCGGGCAAAGAGGGATTGGTCAGCCCCAGCATTTT. It translates to CATSRDTGQRGIGQPQHF.

The chain carries TRBV7-8 and TRBJ2-5; the D gene is possibly TRBD1 (6 bases). CDR3 length: 16 residues. Per germline, CDR1 SGHVS and CDR2 FQNEAQ. V shed 2 bases and J shed 1 base, with 14 bases lying between them. CDR3 sequence reads: CASSLKWGPIQETQYF. DNA for the CDR3: TGTGCCAGCAGCTTAAAATGGGGGCCGATCCAAGAGACCCAGTACTTC. The whole variable domain, remainder taken from reference TRBV7-8 and TRBJ2-5, is GAGVSQSPRYKVAKRGQDVALRCDPISGHVSLFWYQQALGQGPEFLTYFQNEAQLDKSGLPSDRFFAERPEGSVSTLKIQRTQQEDSAVYLCASSLKWGPIQETQYFGPGTRLLVL.

The rearrangement uses TRBV28 and TRBJ2-7; TRBD2 agrees at 8 bases. CDR1 is MDHEN, CDR2 SYDVKM, per germline. The CDR3 has 13 residues. Trimming at V came to 6 bases and at J to 3 bases, leaving 4 bases not matched to a gene. CDR3 in amino acids: CASRSGGLYEQYF. For the CDR3, the DNA is TGTGCCAGCAGATCGGGGGGGCTCTACGAGCAGTACTTC.

The chain combines TRBV11-3 with TRBJ2-2; no reliable D call. Trimming took off 3 bases at V and 4 bases at J, with 3 bases between the two ends. The germline V gene has CDR1 SGHNT and CDR2 YENEEA. The CDR3 sequence is 12 residues long. CDR3 DNA sequence: TGTGCCAGCAGCTTCCGCACCGGGGAGCTGTTTTTT. Amino acids: CASSFRTGELFF.

CDR3 coding DNA: TGTGCCAGCAGCTCCCTCTTCTCTGGGGCCAACGTCCTGACTTTC. Translation: CASSSLFSGANVLTF. This chain uses TRBV7-2 with TRBJ2-6; D not resolved. Germline CDR1 reads SGHTA; CDR2 reads FQGNSA. The CDR3 has 15 amino acids. Trimming shortened V by 4 bases and J by 0 bases, and 7 bases separated the two germline ends.

The chain uses TRBV19 and TRBJ1-4; no definite D call. Looked up from germline, CDR1 is LNHDA and CDR2 is SQIVND (reference sequence). The CDR3 contains 13 residues. V lost 3 bases and J 8 bases, leaving 10 bases between the germline ends. The DNA of the CDR3 is TGTGCCAGTAGTATTCTGGGCCAGGAAAAACTGTTTTTT. Encoded protein: CASSILGQEKLFF.

The J gene is TRBJ1-4, the V gene TRBV7-3; weak D call: TRBD1 (5 bases). The CDR3 totals 13 residues. Trimming pared 4 bases from V and 5 bases from J, leaving 8 bases between. The germline CDR1 and CDR2 sequences are SGHTA and FQGTGA. CDR3 nucleotide sequence: TGTGCCAGCAGCTCGACAGTAAATGAAAAACTGTTTTTT. Its protein is CASSSTVNEKLFF. The variable domain in full, with the rest retrieved from reference TRBV7-3 and TRBJ1-4, is GAGVSQTPSNKVTEKGKYVELRCDPISGHTALYWYRQSLGQGPEFLIYFQGTGAADDSGLPNDRFFAVRPEGSVSTLKIQRTERGDSAVYLCASSSTVNEKLFFGSGTQLSVL.

The chain employs TRBV5-4 and TRBJ2-3, with D maybe TRBD1 (5 bases). Germline assignment: CDR1 SGHNT and CDR2 YYREEE (reference sequence). The ends were cut back, 4 bases at V and 3 bases at J, with 18 bases in the middle. This CDR3 is 16 amino acids long. In nucleotides, the CDR3 is TGTGCCAGCAGCGACAGCGTCCGCAGAAGTACAGATACGCAGTATTTT. This gives the protein CASSDSVRRSTDTQYF.

The chain has TRBV18 and TRBJ1-5; 10 bases map to TRBD1. V dropped 2 bases and J dropped 9; count of bases not matched to a gene: 7. This CDR3 region has 15 residues. The V gene's germline CDR1 is KGHSH and CDR2 LQKENI. The CDR3 here is CASSPGGQGVWPQHF. The CDR3 DNA reads as TGTGCCAGCTCACCAGGAGGACAGGGGGTCTGGCCCCAGCATTTT.

The chain carries TRBV28 and TRBJ2-5; 8 positions agree with TRBD1. J was trimmed by 2 bases and V by 6 bases; bases with no gene match: 5. CDR3 length equals 14 residues. Germline CDR1 MDHEN, CDR2 SYDVKM. CDR3 bases: TGTGCCAGCAGGATGACAGGGGCTCAAGAGACCCAGTACTTC. Its translation: CASRMTGAQETQYF.